The rows below give T cell receptor beta chains drawn from one sample of a study of neurological immune-mediated disorders. TCRdb re-derived calls from the 5' RACE reads in MiXCR, one entry per CDR3 protein. The data hold tens of thousands of distinct CDR3 sequences, with about 5% observed a single time. The sequenced material came from PBMCs. These receptors all stem from a woman aged 65 to 85 with multiple sclerosis. CDR3s include the opening cysteine and the closing phenylalanine or tryptophan. D genes are given only for firm matches. Not all rows give a size; the values are once, few, many and, for expanded clones, a class.

>many|TRBV5-1|TRBD1|TRBJ2-1
TGCGCCAGCAGCACAGACAGGGCTCAGCAGTTCTTC
CASSTDRAQQFF
>many|TRBV7-2|.|TRBJ2-2
TGTGCCAGCAGCCCTCTGAGGGCCACCGGGGAGCTGTTTTTT
CASSPLRATGELFF
>many|TRBV20-1|.|TRBJ2-7
TGCAGTGCTAGAGATCCTCTGACAGGCCCATCCTACGAGCAGTACTTC
CSARDPLTGPSYEQYF
>many|TRBV4-3|.|TRBJ2-3
TGCGCCAGCAGCCAAGACGAAGGAGATACGCAGTATTTT
CASSQDEGDTQYF
>many|TRBV10-3|.|TRBJ1-5
TGTGCCATCAGTGAGGGCAGCAGCAATCAGCCCCAGCATTTT
CAISEGSSNQPQHF
>many|TRBV11-2|.|TRBJ1-1
TGTGCCAGCAGCTTAGGACAGAACACTGAAGCTTTCTTT
CASSLGQNTEAFF
>many|TRBV5-1|TRBD2|TRBJ2-7
TGCGCCAGCAGCCTGGGGAGCGGGAGTCACCACGAGCAGTACTTC
CASSLGSGSHHEQYF
>few|TRBV7-9|TRBD2|TRBJ2-3
TGTGCCAGCCGAACCTCTAGCGGGAGTACAGATACGCAGTATTTT
CASRTSSGSTDTQYF
>many|TRBV4-1|.|TRBJ2-7
TGCGCCAGCAGCCAAGATCAAGGGGCAGGGAGCGGCTACGAGCAGTACTTC
CASSQDQGAGSGYEQYF
>few|TRBV7-8|.|TRBJ2-3
TGTGCCAGCAGCTTAGGACTCACAGATACGCAGTATTTT
CASSLGLTDTQYF
>few|TRBV7-2|TRBD2|TRBJ2-1
TGTGCCAGCAGCTGGACTAGCGGGAGAATCAATGAGCAGTTCTTC
CASSWTSGRINEQFF
>many|TRBV12-3/TRBV12-4|.|TRBJ1-1
TGTGCCAGCAGTCGGACACGTTTCACTGAAGCTTTCTTT
CASSRTRFTEAFF
>many|TRBV20-1|TRBD1|TRBJ2-7
TGCAGTGCAGCACCGGGACAGGGCTACGAGCAGTACTTC
CSAAPGQGYEQYF
>many|TRBV20-1|TRBD1|TRBJ1-5
TGCAGTGCTCGGGACAGGGGGAAGGAGAATCAGCCCCAGCATTTT
CSARDRGKENQPQHF
>many|TRBV5-1|.|TRBJ2-2
TGCGCCAGCAGCTTGGATGAATCCGGGGAGCTGTTTTTT
CASSLDESGELFF
>many|TRBV5-1|.|TRBJ2-3
TGCGCCAGCAGCTTGAGAACAGATACGCAGTATTTT
CASSLRTDTQYF
>many|TRBV11-2|.|TRBJ2-3
TGTGCCAGCAGCTTAGAACTCCGTACGCAGTATTTT
CASSLELRTQYF
>many|TRBV7-2|TRBD2|TRBJ2-7
TGTGCCAGCAGCGGAGGGGGGACTAGCGGGAGGGGACGCTCCTACGAGCAGTACTTC
CASSGGGTSGRGRSYEQYF
>many|TRBV7-2|.|TRBJ1-1
TGTGCCAGCAGCCGCGCGGTAGCAGGAGGTACTGAAGCTTTCTTT
CASSRAVAGGTEAFF
>few|TRBV7-9|TRBD1|TRBJ2-7
TGTGCCAGCAGCTCGGACAGGGGGATGTACGAGCAGTACTTC
CASSSDRGMYEQYF
>many|TRBV4-1|TRBD1|TRBJ1-2
TGCGCCAGCAGCCCACCGTACAGGGGAAACTATGGCTACACCTTC
CASSPPYRGNYGYTF
>many|TRBV5-1|.|TRBJ2-5
TGCGCCAGCACCGCTGGGACCACACGCAAAGAGACCCAGTACTTC
CASTAGTTRKETQYF
>.|TRBV7-9|.|TRBJ2-5
TGTGCCAGCAGCTTAAGGGAGGCCCAAGAGACCCAGTACTTC
CASSLREAQETQYF
>many|TRBV5-1|TRBD1|TRBJ2-7
TGCGCCAGCAGCATGATCTGGACAGGGTCCTACGAGCAGTACTTC
CASSMIWTGSYEQYF
>many|TRBV6-5|.|TRBJ1-3
TGTGTTTCACTGAGCTCTGGAAACACCATATATTTT
CVSLSSGNTIYF
>many|TRBV7-2|TRBD2|TRBJ2-4
TGTGCCAGCGGACCAGTGGACCTTGGTAGCGGGAGTGCCAAAAACATTCAGTACTTC
CASGPVDLGSGSAKNIQYF
>many|TRBV20-1|TRBD2|TRBJ2-1
TGCAGTGCTAAGATCCCGGGACTAGCGTATAACAATGAGCAGTTCTTC
CSAKIPGLAYNNEQFF
>many|TRBV20-1|TRBD2|TRBJ2-1
TGCAGTGCTAACCCCGGGACTAGCGGGAGAAGTCAGGAGCAGTTCTTC
CSANPGTSGRSQEQFF
>many|TRBV12-3/TRBV12-4|TRBD1|TRBJ2-5
TGTGCCAGCAGTTTCCGACAGGGGGCAGAGACCCAGTACTTC
CASSFRQGAETQYF
>many|TRBV6-5|.|TRBJ2-4
TGTGCCAGCAGTTACTCAGGGTCCAAAAACATTCAGTACTTC
CASSYSGSKNIQYF
>many|TRBV5-1|.|TRBJ2-1
TGCGCCAGCAGCTTGGTACGGGAGACGGATGAGCAGTTCTTC
CASSLVRETDEQFF
>.|TRBV20-1|.|TRBJ2-2
TGCAGTGCTAGGGACAGTAAGGGGCCATCGAACACCGGGGAGCTGTTTTTT
CSARDSKGPSNTGELFF
>many|TRBV7-2|TRBD1|TRBJ1-2
TGTGCCAGCAGCCTCCGGTTGGGGGGACAGGGGGCGGGCGGCTACACCTTC
CASSLRLGGQGAGGYTF
>many|TRBV7-2|.|TRBJ2-5
TGTGCCAGCAGCTTAGCGCTTCGAGAGACCCAGTACTTC
CASSLALRETQYF
>many|TRBV30|.|TRBJ2-1
TGTGCCTGGAGTGGGTCTAGCTCCTACAATGAGCAGTTCTTC
CAWSGSSSYNEQFF
>many|TRBV7-2|TRBD1|TRBJ1-5
TGTGCCAGCACACAGGGGGCGCGGAGCAATCAGCCCCAGCATTTT
CASTQGARSNQPQHF
>many|TRBV6-2/TRBV6-3|.|TRBJ1-2
TGTGCCAGCAGTTCGGTCCAGGGACGTATCTTGGATGGCTACACCTTC
CASSSVQGRILDGYTF
>.|TRBV20-1|.|TRBJ1-1
TGCAGTGCGCCGGGGAGGGGCACAAACACTGAAGCTTTCTTT
CSAPGRGTNTEAFF
>many|TRBV18|.|TRBJ2-1
TGTGCCAGCTCACCACCTCATGGGGACAATGAGCAGTTCTTC
CASSPPHGDNEQFF
>.|TRBV4-1|.|TRBJ2-4
TGCGCCAGCAGGAAGCCGGGACGCCCGGAGGGGGACATTCAGTACTTC
CASRKPGRPEGDIQYF
>many|TRBV5-1|.|TRBJ2-5
TGCGCCAGCAGCCGGAAGCTAGGCCAAGAGACCCAGTACTTC
CASSRKLGQETQYF
>many|TRBV7-9|TRBD2|TRBJ2-1
TGTGCCAGCAGCCCTCGGACTAGCAGGAATGAGCAGTTCTTC
CASSPRTSRNEQFF
>many|TRBV21-1|.|TRBJ2-1
TGTGCCAGCAGCACCCGACTAGCGGGAGAGAAGGTGGTGAATGAGCAGTTCTTC
CASSTRLAGEKVVNEQFF
>few|TRBV19|.|TRBJ2-5
TGTGCCAGTAGTCCCTCGTCCCAGACCCAGTACTTC
CASSPSSQTQYF
>.|TRBV5-8|.|TRBJ1-5
TGTGCCAGCAGCCCCCCCCGCAATCAGCACCAGCATTTT
CASSPPRNQHQHF
>few|TRBV9|TRBD2|TRBJ2-2
TGTGCCAGCAGCACGACTAGCGGGAGGGCCGGGGAGCTGTTTTTT
CASSTTSGRAGELFF
>many|TRBV5-6|TRBD2|TRBJ2-1
TGTGCCAGCAGCTTGGAACTAGCGGCCTACAATGAGCAGTTCTTC
CASSLELAAYNEQFF
>many|TRBV11-2|.|TRBJ2-2
TGTGCCAGCAGCTACCCTACGGGACACCGGTCCGGGGAGCTGTTTTTT
CASSYPTGHRSGELFF
>many|TRBV27|TRBD2|TRBJ2-1
TGTGCCAGCAGTTTACCCCAAAGCGGGGGACTTGGGAATGAGCAGTTCTTC
CASSLPQSGGLGNEQFF
>many|TRBV3-1|TRBD2|TRBJ2-2
TGTGCCAGCGGGAGGGACACCGGGGAGCTGTTTTTT
CASGRDTGELFF
>many|TRBV5-5|.|TRBJ2-4
TGTGCCAGCAGCGTCGTGAGGGTAGCCAAAAACATTCAGTACTTC
CASSVVRVAKNIQYF
>.|TRBV6-6|.|TRBJ2-7
TGTGCCAGCAGTTACGCCCCAAAGAGCTCCTACGAGCAGTACTTC
CASSYAPKSSYEQYF
>many|TRBV5-1|TRBD2|TRBJ2-1
TGCGCCAGCAGCCTCGGGGCTAGCGGGAGTTTCTTC
CASSLGASGSFF
>few|TRBV5-8|.|TRBJ2-5
TGTGCCTCACGGGGCGAAGAGACCCAGTACTTC
CASRGEETQYF
>many|TRBV20-1|.|TRBJ2-1
TGCAGTGCTAGATGGGGAGATGAGCAGTTCTTC
CSARWGDEQFF
>few|TRBV20-1|.|TRBJ1-2
TGCAGTGCTAGAGGAAGAAGCAAGTCGGGTGGCTACACCTTC
CSARGRSKSGGYTF